Detailed here is one T cell receptor beta chain. Only in-frame clones appear in the TCRdb table, and some are missing; sequencing was by immunoSEQ multiplex PCR. The profile shows around 99,000 clones, around 79% of them singletons. This sample was taken from a study of blood T cell repertoires in COVID-19. Across the study: The United States, Italy and Spain supplied acute and convalescent COVID-19 samples.

CDR1 and CDR2 (germline): SGHVS, FQNEAQ. The CDR3 is made up of 15 amino acids. The junction had 3 bases not matched to a gene; V was cut back by 5 bases and J by 1 base. The TCR originated in a woman older than 75 with active or convalescent COVID-19. The sequencing input was peripheral blood. The chain links TRBV7-8 to TRBJ2-3; 10 bases match TRBD2. The CDR3 loop reads CASSLGTSGTDTQYF. The CDR3 coding sequence is TGTGCCAGCAGCCTAGGGACTAGCGGCACAGATACGCAGTATTTT.